The T cell receptor (beta chain) under discussion was sequenced for a study of blood T cell repertoires in COVID-19 (TCRdb year 2020). Background for the entire study: Samples covering the acute and convalescent phases of COVID-19 were provided by collaborators in the United States, Italy and Spain. The prospective study material was composed of cDNA or gDNA derived from T cells, B-cell-depleted T cells, or PBMCs. Subjects who had been exposed to COVID-19, were actively infected with it, or had recovered from it provided the deeply sampled blood TCRbeta repertoires that made up the dataset. A freely available public database, intended as a resource for researchers studying the immune response to SARS-CoV-2, is where the repertoires were released. Samples were obtained from the ongoing ImmuneRACE study (first 160 participants) and from about 1,300 subjects provided by 6 global collaborators. Nearly every sample came with metadata listing a de-identified subject ID, COVID-19 status, age in years and sex. Where available, HLA class I and class II types were obtained from metadata supplied by the sample provider rather than from assay-based typing.

The collaborating institutions used their own protocols to collect whole blood in K2EDTA tubes. For TCRbeta analysis, collaborator samples were shipped as frozen whole blood, as isolated PBMCs, or as DNA extracted from either sample type. The immunoSEQ Assay, a bias-controlled multiplex PCR, was used to amplify TCRbeta CDR3 regions from genomic DNA. The source study handled its data this way. Within the assay, amplification of reference gene primers was used to estimate how many nucleated cells each sample contained. Sequence reads were collapsed and filtered to measure the absolute abundance of every unique TCRbeta CDR3 rearrangement. For each sample, productive Simpson clonality was calculated as the square root of Simpson's diversity index across productive rearrangements. TCRdb's version of the immuneACCESS table is confined to in-frame rearrangements and falls short of the full clone set. An unresolved V gene accounts for under half of the shortfall where checked; the remainder is of unknown origin. From that table come the V and J calls and clone size; the DNA was used to work out D and trimming. This sample has approximately 250,000 clones in its table, and roughly nine tenths of those were observed once. The ten largest account for about 8.6% of the sample.

V loses 5 bases at its end and J loses 4 bases; junction bases beyond the gene matches: 3. CDR1 KGHDR and CDR2 SFDVKD were looked up in the germline V gene. Including the terminal cysteine and phenylalanine, the CDR3 comprises 14 residues. Only the CDR3 region is kept as DNA, spanning 42 bases read in frame from base 1. Overall study results and their limits: Clinical and demographic metadata were provided uncurated, with the amount varying by source and participant.

Comments on this clone: The specificity of this receptor is unknown. One base away there is no much larger clone; base qualities are not given.

This receptor was identified in a man aged 35-49 years with active or convalescent COVID-19. The chain was built from TRBV24-1 and TRBJ1-5; 8 bases in the junction line up with TRBD1. Sequenced: peripheral blood. The CDR3 corresponds to CATSGRGQNQPQHF. The nucleotide sequence is given as TGTGCCACCAGTGGCAGGGGGCAGAATCAGCCCCAGCATTTT.